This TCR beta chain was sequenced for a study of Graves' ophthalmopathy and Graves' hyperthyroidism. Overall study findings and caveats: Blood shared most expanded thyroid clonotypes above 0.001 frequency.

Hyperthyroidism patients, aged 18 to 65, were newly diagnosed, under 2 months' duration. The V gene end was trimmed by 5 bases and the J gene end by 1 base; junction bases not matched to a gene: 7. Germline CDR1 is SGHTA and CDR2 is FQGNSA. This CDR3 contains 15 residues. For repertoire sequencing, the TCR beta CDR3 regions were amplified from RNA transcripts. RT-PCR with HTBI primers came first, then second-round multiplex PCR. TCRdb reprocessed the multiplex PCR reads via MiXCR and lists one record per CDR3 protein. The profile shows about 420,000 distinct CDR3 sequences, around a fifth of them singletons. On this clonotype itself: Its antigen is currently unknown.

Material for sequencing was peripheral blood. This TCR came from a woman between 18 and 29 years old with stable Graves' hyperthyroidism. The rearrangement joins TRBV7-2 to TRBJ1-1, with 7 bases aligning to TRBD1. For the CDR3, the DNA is TGTGCCAGCAGCGGGCGACAGGGATCGAACACTGAAGCTTTCTTT. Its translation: CASSGRQGSNTEAFF.